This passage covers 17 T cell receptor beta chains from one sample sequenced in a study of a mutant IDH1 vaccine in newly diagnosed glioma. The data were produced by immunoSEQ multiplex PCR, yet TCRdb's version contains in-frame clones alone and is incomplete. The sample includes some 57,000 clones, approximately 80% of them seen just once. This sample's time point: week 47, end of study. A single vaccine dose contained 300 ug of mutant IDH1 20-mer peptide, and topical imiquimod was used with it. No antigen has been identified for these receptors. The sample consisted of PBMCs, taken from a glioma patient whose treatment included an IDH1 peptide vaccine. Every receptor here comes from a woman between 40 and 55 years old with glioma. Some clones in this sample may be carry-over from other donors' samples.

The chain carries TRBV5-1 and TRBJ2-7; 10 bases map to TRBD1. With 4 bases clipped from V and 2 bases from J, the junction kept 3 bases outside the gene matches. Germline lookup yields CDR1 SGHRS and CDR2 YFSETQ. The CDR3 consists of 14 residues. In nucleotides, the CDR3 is TGCGCCAGCAGCAAGACAGGGGGCACCTACGAGCAGTACTTC. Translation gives CASSKTGGTYEQYF.

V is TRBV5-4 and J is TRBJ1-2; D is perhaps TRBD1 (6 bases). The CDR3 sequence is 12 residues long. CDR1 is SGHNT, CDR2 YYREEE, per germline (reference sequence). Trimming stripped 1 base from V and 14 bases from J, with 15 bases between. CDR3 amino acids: CASSLRGTPETF. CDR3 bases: TGTGCCAGCAGCTTGAGGGGGACACCAGAAACCTTC.

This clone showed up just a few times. CDR3 coding DNA: TGTGCCAGCAGTTCCCTACAGGGTTCCCATCAGCCCCAGCATTTT. Translated, it gives CASSSLQGSHQPQHF. J is TRBJ1-5 and V is TRBV6-5, with a weak D call TRBD1 (6 bases). Germline V gives CDR1 MNHEY, CDR2 SVGAGI. V lost 4 bases, J lost 5 bases, and 15 bases lay in between. The CDR3 runs to 15 residues.

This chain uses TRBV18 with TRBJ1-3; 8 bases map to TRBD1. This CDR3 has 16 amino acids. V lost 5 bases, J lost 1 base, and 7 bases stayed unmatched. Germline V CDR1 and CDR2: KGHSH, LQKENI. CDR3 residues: CASSSTGVHSGNTIYF. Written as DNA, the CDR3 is TGTGCCAGCTCATCGACAGGGGTACATTCTGGAAACACCATATATTTT.

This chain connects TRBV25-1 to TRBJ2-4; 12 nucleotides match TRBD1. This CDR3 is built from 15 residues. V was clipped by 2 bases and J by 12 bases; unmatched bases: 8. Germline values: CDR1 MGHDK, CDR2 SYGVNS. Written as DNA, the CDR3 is TGTGCCAGCAGTGAACGGGGACAGGGGGCCACGACTCAGTACTTC. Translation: CASSERGQGATTQYF.

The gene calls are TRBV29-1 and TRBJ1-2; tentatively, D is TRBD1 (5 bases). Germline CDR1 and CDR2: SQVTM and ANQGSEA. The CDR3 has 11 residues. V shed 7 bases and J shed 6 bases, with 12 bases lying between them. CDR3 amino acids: CSEGDGDGYTF. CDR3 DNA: TGCAGCGAAGGGGATGGTGATGGCTACACCTTC.

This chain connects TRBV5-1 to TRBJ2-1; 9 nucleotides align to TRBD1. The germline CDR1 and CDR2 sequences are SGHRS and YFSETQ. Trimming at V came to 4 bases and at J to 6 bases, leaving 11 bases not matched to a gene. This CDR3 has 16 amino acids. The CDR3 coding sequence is TGCGCCAGCAGCCCCCCCTCGGGACAGGGATTCAATGAGCAGTTCTTC. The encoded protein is CASSPPSGQGFNEQFF.

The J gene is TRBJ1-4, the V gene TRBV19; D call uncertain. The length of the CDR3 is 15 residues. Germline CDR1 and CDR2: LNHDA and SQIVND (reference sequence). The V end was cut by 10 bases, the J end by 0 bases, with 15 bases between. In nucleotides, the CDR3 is TGTGCCACCGCGGGCAGCCTTACAACTAATGAAAAACTGTTTTTT. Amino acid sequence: CATAGSLTTNEKLFF. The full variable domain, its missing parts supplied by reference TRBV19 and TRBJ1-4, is DGGITQSPKYLFRKEGQNVTLSCEQNLNHDAMYWYRQDPGQGLRLIYYSQIVNDFQKGDIAEGYSVSREKKESFPLTVTSAQKNPTAFYLCATAGSLTTNEKLFFGSGTQLSVL.

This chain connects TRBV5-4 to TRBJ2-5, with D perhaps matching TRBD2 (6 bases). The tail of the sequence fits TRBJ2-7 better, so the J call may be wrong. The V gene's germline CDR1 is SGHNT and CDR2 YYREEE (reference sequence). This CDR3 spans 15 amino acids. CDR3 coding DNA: TGTGCCAGCAGCTTGAAGGCAGGGCGGGGCAACGAGCAGTACTTC. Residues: CASSLKAGRGNEQYF.

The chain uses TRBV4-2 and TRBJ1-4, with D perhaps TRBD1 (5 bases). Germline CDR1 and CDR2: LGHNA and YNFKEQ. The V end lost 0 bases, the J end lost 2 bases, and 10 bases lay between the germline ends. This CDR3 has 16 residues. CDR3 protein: CASSQEFGATNEKLFF. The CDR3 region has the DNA TGTGCCAGCAGCCAAGAGTTTGGGGCGACTAATGAAAAACTGTTTTTT.

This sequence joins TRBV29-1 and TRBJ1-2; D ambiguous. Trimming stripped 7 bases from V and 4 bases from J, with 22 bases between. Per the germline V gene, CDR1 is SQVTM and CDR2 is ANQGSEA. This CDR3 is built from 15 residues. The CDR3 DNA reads TGCAGCGCCTCCACGGGCCGGGTCGGAGGCTATGGCTACACCTTC. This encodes CSASTGRVGGYGYTF.

In nucleotides, the CDR3 is TGTGCCAGCAGCTTACCCCTTGAGAAGCCCGGGACTCCTATCTACGAGCAGTACTTC. Translated: CASSLPLEKPGTPIYEQYF. This chain connects TRBV7-9 to TRBJ2-7; D is possibly TRBD2 (6 bases). CDR1 is SEHNR and CDR2 is FQNEAQ in the germline V gene (reference sequence). V was clipped by 2 bases and J by 3 bases, with 26 bases between them. The CDR3 consists of 19 residues.

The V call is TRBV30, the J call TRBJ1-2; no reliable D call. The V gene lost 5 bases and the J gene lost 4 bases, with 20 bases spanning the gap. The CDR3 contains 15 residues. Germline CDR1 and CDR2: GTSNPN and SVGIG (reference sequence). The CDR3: CAWSSSVTLFYGYTF. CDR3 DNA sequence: TGTGCCTGGTCCTCTTCCGTGACCCTATTCTATGGCTACACCTTC.

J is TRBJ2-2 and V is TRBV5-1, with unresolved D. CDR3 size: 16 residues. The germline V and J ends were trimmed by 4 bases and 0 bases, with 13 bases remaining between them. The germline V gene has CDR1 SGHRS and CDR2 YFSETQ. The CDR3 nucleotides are TGCGCCAGCAGCCCTGCCGACAAATCGAACACCGGGGAGCTGTTTTTT. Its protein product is CASSPADKSNTGELFF.

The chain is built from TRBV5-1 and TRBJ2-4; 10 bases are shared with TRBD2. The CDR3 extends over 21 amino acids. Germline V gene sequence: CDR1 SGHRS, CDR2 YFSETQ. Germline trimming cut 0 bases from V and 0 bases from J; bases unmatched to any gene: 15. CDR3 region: CASSLGVASGGSGIAKNIQYF. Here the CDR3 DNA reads TGCGCCAGCAGCTTGGGGGTCGCTAGCGGGGGATCGGGGATAGCCAAAAACATTCAGTACTTC.

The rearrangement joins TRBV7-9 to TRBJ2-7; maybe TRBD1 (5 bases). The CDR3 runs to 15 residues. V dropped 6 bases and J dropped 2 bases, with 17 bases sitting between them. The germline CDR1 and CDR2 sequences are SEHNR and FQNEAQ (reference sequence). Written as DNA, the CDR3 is TGTGCCAGCAGTCATAGAGACGACAGAACCTACGAGCAGTACTTC. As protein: CASSHRDDRTYEQYF.

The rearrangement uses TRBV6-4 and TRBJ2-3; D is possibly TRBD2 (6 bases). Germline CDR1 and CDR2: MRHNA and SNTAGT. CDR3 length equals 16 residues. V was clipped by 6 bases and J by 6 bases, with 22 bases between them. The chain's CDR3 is CASREVAGFTSDTQYF. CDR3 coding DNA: TGTGCCAGCAGGGAAGTGGCGGGGTTTACCTCTGATACGCAGTATTTT.